This T cell receptor beta chain was recovered during a study of regulatory T cells in long-lasting Graves disease (dated by TCRdb to the early 2020s). For the study in its entirety: Persistent Graves' disease was defined as persistently positive TSH receptor autoantibodies together with antithyroid drug treatment for over 5 years. Persistent Graves' disease patients were compared with newly diagnosed Graves' disease patients by peripheral blood TCR sequencing and RNA sequencing. The study was registered as a clinical trial and conducted in China. TCR sequencing covered 13 persistent and around 20 newly diagnosed Graves' disease patients, about 35 samples in total. In the clinical cohort, patients with persistent Graves' disease had used antithyroid drugs for an average of around 9.9 years. Overall study results and their limits: The authors noted that the small sample size was a limitation that may lower accuracy. Sequencing and analysis were restricted to the TCR beta chain. Lower TCR Shannon entropy and fewer highly expanded clones were observed in persistent Graves' disease patients than in newly diagnosed patients, which suggested clonal expansion. Persistent disease showed preferential use of TRBV28, TRBJ1-2 and TRBJ2-5, whereas newly diagnosed disease favored TRBV20-1 and TRBJ2-1. The study examined only peripheral blood because the primary lesion, thyroid tissue, could not be accessed. A larger number of public clonotypes was shared among persistent patients (around 3,000) than among newly diagnosed patients (roughly 980).

Receptor amplification or capture employed multiplex PCR. The listed sequencing device is Illumina HiSeq 4000. To build TCR beta libraries, CDR3 regions were amplified by Arm-PCR using iRepertoire HTBI primers. Before sequencing, the PCR products went through gel purification. Regarding the original processing steps: Across samples, about 63 TRBV and 14 TRBJ segments were identified and used for gene usage analysis of CDR3 amino acid clonotypes. COPE and FqMerger were used to merge filtered high-quality paired reads into contigs. BLAST was used to align contigs to IMGT TRBV, TRBD and TRBJ reference genes, with CDR3 defined following IMGT. Highly expanded clones were defined as clonotypes with a frequency above 0.1%. Shannon entropy served as the measure of repertoire diversity, while the Gini coefficient captured V-J evenness. A clonotype found in more than one individual was treated as public. The raw public data were reprocessed by TCRdb itself: fastp quality trimming at Q25, MiXCR clonotype calling, in-frame beta chains only. Rows are combined by CDR3 protein, so each entry shows the most common genes and DNA. V and J calls and clone size were set by TCRdb, not the authors. The sample profile shows more than 300,000 distinct CDR3 sequences; roughly 24% of them were found once. Around 30% of the sample belongs to the ten largest clones.

The CDR3 measures 15 amino acids from cysteine to phenylalanine. The kept DNA is CDR3 alone, 45 bases in frame from the first base. Reading the germline V gene gives CDR1 MNHNS and CDR2 SASEGT. Trimming removed 10 bases from V and 5 bases from J, leaving 23 bases between the germline ends. This clonotype was found many times. Its antigen specificity is not known. The record has no base qualities; no much larger clone is one base away. The time point label here, explained by the study, means: persistent/refractory GD, antithyroid drugs over 5 years with positive TRAb. For both TCR sequencing and RNA sequencing, RNA was extracted from PBMCs using TRIzol. Graves' disease was diagnosed according to American Thyroid Association guidelines. Patients were recruited from an endocrinology department in Xi'an, China. From each patient, around 8.3 milliliters of peripheral blood was collected into an EDTA anticoagulant tube. Ficoll Paque Plus density gradient separation was used to isolate PBMCs, and no further T cell sorting was done. An Agilent 2100 Bioanalyzer and agarose gel were used to assess RNA quality, and a NanoDrop 2000 was used to measure RNA concentration.

The TCR originated in a woman between 35 and 50 years old with Graves disease. Donor details come from another sample of the same person, matched by shared clones. The sample consisted of peripheral blood mononuclear cells (PBMCs), taken when the disease was refractory, from a patient treated with antithyroid drugs. The chain was built from TRBV6-1 and TRBJ2-5, with no D gene named confidently. The CDR3 loop reads CATSLSGSPGETQYF. The DNA reads as follows: TGTGCCACCTCGTTGTCCGGTTCCCCCGGGGAGACCCAGTACTTC.